Included here is one TCR beta chain sequence, with context. Its antigen is not known. A second PCR of 7 to 11 cycles used a sample-barcoded 5' primer and a J-beta primer mix. TCRdb used MiXCR to reprocess the 5' RACE reads, holding one entry per CDR3 protein. Of around 1.5 million distinct CDR3 sequences in the sample, approximately 59% were seen once. The data were obtained in a study of blood T cells in healthy people across ages. Study-wide findings and caveats: TCR beta diversity was tightly associated with the proportion of naive T cells. TCR beta diversity per million T cells fell roughly linearly with age. Estimates of total diversity, which came from one million sequenced T cells, were considered to be underestimates.

This clonotype was obtained from a man between 18 and 29 years old in good health. The sequenced sample was blood.

CDR3 amino acids: CASTLFGANNEQFF. CDR3 bases: TGCGCCAGCACCTTATTCGGGGCGAACAATGAGCAGTTCTTC. This chain uses TRBV5-1 with TRBJ2-1; D is perhaps TRBD1 or TRBD2 (5 bases each). This CDR3 contains 14 residues. Germline V lookup: CDR1 SGHRS, CDR2 YFSETQ. V was cut by 6 bases and J by 5 bases, with 15 bases left in between.